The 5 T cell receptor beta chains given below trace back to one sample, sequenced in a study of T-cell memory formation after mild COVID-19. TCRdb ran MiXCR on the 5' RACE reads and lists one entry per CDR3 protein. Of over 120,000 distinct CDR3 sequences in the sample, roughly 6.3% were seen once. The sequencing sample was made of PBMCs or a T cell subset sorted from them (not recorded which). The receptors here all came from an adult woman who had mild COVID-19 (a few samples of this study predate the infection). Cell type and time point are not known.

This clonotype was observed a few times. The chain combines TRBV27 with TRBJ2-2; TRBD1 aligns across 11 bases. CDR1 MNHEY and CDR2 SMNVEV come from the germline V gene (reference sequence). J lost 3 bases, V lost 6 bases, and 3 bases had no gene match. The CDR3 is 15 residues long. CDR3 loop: CASRDRGLYTGELFF. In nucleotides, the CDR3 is TGTGCCAGCAGGGACAGGGGGCTGTACACCGGGGAGCTGTTTTTT.

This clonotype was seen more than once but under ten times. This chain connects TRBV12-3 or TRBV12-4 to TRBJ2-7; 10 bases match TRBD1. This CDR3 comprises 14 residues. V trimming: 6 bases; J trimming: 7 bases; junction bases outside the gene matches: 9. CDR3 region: CASSLGTGVGEQYF. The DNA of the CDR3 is TGTGCCAGCAGCCTCGGGACAGGGGTAGGGGAGCAGTACTTC.

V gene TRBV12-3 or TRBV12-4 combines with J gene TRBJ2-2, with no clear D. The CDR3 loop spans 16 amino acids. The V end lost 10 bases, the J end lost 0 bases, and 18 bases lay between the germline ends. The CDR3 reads CATRTVRTSNTGELFF. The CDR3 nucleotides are TGTGCCACCCGAACAGTACGCACCTCGAACACCGGGGAGCTGTTTTTT.

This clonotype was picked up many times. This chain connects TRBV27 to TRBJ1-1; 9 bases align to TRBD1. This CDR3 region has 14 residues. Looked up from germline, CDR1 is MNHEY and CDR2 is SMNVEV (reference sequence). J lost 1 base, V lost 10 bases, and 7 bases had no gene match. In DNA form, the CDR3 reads TGTGCCACTACCGGGACAGGGACGAACACTGAAGCTTTCTTT. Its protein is CATTGTGTNTEAFF.

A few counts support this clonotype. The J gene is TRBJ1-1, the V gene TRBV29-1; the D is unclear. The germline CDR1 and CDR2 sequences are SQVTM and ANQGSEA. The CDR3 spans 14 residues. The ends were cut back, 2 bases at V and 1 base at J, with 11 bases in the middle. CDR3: CSVENPGRNTEAFF. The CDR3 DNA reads TGCAGCGTTGAAAATCCTGGCCGGAACACTGAAGCTTTCTTT.